Each of the 9 T cell receptor beta chains below was sequenced from the same sample in a study of CD8 T cells in Susac syndrome. RNA, at about 0.45 to 1 ug, was reverse transcribed with random hexamers. TCRdb re-derived calls from the immunoSEQ multiplex PCR reads in MiXCR, one entry per CDR3 protein. The data show approximately 120,000 distinct CDR3 sequences, more than 75% seen once. Sample: CD8+ T cells from PBMCs. These receptor sequences come from a human donor with multiple sclerosis.

The V and J genes are TRBV6-2 or TRBV6-3 and TRBJ2-5; 9 nucleotides agree with TRBD2. V lost 6 bases, J lost 4 bases, and 6 bases stayed unmatched. The CDR3 sequence is 14 residues long. The V gene's germline CDR1 is MNHEY and CDR2 SVGEGT. Here the CDR3 DNA reads TGTGCCAGCAGCCAGAGCGGGAGGTTAGAGACCCAGTACTTC. This encodes CASSQSGRLETQYF.

The chain combines TRBV14 with TRBJ2-1; 8 nucleotides line up with TRBD2. The V segment lost 2 bases and the J segment 1 base; nucleotides outside the gene matches: 1. The CDR3 consists of 15 residues. Germline V gene data show CDR1 as SGHDN and CDR2 as FVKESK. The DNA of the CDR3 is TGTGCCAGCAGCCAATTAGCGGGATCCTACAATGAGCAGTTCTTC. Protein sequence: CASSQLAGSYNEQFF. The whole variable domain, filled in from reference TRBV14 and TRBJ2-1, reads EAGVTQFPSHSVIEKGQTVTLRCDPISGHDNLYWYRRVMGKEIKFLLHFVKESKQDESGMPNNRFLAERTGGTYSTLKVQPAELEDSGVYFCASSQLAGSYNEQFFGPGTRLTVL.

The chain couples TRBV29-1 to TRBJ2-6; no definite D call. The CDR3 loop spans 15 amino acids. Germline lookup yields CDR1 SQVTM and CDR2 ANQGSEA. V gave up 6 bases and J gave up 0 bases, with 12 bases separating them. The CDR3 DNA is TGCAGCGTAGCAAGACAAGCCTCTGGGGCCAACGTCCTGACTTTC. Its protein is CSVARQASGANVLTF.

The CDR3 DNA is TGTGCCAGCAGTGCCGGCGACAGGGAGGGCAATCAGCCCCAGCATTTT. The encoded protein is CASSAGDREGNQPQHF. This rearrangement joins TRBV27 to TRBJ1-5; 7 nucleotides line up with TRBD1. Germline V gene lookup returns CDR1 MNHEY and CDR2 SMNVEV (reference sequence). V lost 5 bases and J lost 2; bases outside the gene matches: 9. The length of the CDR3 is 16 residues.

The chain employs TRBV5-1 and TRBJ1-1, with 7 positions matching TRBD1. Trimming cost V 5 bases and J 2 bases; bases outside gene matches: 6. This CDR3 has 14 residues. Germline loops: CDR1 SGHRS, CDR2 YFSETQ. The CDR3 here is CASSFRDSNTEAFF. CDR3 DNA sequence: TGCGCCAGCAGTTTCCGGGACAGTAACACTGAAGCTTTCTTT. Full variable domain (outside the CDR3, taken from reference TRBV5-1 and TRBJ1-1): KAGVTQTPRYLIKTRGQQVTLSCSPISGHRSVSWYQQTPGQGLQFLFEYFSETQRNKGNFPGRFSGRQFSNSRSEMNVSTLELGDSALYLCASSFRDSNTEAFFGQGTRLTVV.

V usage is TRBV24-1 and J usage is TRBJ2-3, with D unclear. Trimming removed 4 bases at V and 0 bases at J, with 10 bases between. This CDR3 has 15 residues. Germline V gene data show CDR1 as KGHDR and CDR2 as SFDVKD. This chain's CDR3 is CATSDPNPSTDTQYF. Here the CDR3 DNA reads TGTGCCACCAGTGACCCGAATCCCAGCACAGATACGCAGTATTTT.

The V and J genes are TRBV11-2 and TRBJ2-7, with D possibly matching TRBD1 (6 bases). V lost 0 bases, J lost 3 bases, and 9 bases lay in between. CDR1 SGHAT and CDR2 FQNNGV come from the germline V gene. The CDR3 sequence is 14 residues long. Written as DNA, the CDR3 is TGTGCCAGCAGCTTAGATGCAGGGGACTACGAGCAGTACTTC. Translated, it gives CASSLDAGDYEQYF.

The chain links TRBV30 to TRBJ2-2; D unresolved. The CDR3 is made up of 13 amino acids. CDR1 and CDR2 (germline): GTSNPN, SVGIG (reference sequence). The germline V and J ends were trimmed by 3 bases and 5 bases, with 10 bases remaining between them. Here the CDR3 reads CAWRFLRTGELFF. The CDR3 DNA is TGTGCCTGGAGGTTTTTGCGGACCGGGGAGCTGTTTTTT.

The CDR3 loop is CASSNRDFEAFF. The CDR3 bases are TGTGCCAGCAGTAACCGGGACTTTGAAGCTTTCTTT. This sequence joins TRBV27 and TRBJ1-1; a weak D match, TRBD1 (5 bases). This CDR3 is built from 12 residues. The germline V and J ends were trimmed by 5 bases and 7 bases, with 11 bases remaining between them. Germline-derived CDR1 and CDR2 are MNHEY and SMNVEV (reference sequence).